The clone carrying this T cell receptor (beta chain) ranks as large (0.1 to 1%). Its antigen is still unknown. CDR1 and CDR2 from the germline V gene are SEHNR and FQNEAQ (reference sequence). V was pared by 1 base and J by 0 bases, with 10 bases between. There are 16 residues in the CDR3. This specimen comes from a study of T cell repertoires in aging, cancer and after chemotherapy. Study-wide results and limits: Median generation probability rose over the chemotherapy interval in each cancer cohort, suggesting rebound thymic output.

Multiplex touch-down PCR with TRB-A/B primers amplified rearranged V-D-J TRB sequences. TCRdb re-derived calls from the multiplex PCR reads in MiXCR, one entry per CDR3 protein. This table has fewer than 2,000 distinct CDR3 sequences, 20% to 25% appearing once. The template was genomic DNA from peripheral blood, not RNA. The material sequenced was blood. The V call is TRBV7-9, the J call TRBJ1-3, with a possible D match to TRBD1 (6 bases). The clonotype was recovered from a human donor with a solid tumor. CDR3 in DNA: TGTGCCAGCAGCTTAGACAGGGTCGGCTCTGGAAACACCATATATTTT. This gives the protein CASSLDRVGSGNTIYF.